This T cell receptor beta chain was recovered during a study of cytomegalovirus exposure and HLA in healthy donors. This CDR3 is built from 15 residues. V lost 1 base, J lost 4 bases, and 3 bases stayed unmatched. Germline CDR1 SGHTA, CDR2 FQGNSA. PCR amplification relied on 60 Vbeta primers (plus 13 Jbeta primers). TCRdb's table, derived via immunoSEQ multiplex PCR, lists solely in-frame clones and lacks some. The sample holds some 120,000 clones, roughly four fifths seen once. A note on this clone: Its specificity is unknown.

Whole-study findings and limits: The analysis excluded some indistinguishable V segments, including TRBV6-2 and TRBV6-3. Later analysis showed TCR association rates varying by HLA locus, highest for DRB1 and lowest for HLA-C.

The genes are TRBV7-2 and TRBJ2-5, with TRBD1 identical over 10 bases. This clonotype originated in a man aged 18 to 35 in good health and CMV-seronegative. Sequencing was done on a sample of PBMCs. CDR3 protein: CASSLGGDRGETQYF. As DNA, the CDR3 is TGTGCCAGCAGCTTAGGGGGGGACAGGGGAGAGACCCAGTACTTC.